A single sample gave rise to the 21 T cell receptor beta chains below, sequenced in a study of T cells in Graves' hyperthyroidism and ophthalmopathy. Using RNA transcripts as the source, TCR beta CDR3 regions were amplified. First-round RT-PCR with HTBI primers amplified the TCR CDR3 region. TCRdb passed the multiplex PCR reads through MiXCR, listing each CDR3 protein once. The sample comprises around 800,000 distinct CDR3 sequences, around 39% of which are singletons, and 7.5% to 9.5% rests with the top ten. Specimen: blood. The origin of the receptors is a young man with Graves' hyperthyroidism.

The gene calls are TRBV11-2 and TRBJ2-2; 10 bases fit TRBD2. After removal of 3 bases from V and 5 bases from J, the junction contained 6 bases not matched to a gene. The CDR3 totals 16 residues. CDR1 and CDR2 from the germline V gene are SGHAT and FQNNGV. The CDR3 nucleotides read TGTGCCAGCAGCTTCCATAGCGGGGGGACAACCGGGGAGCTGTTTTTT. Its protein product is CASSFHSGGTTGELFF.

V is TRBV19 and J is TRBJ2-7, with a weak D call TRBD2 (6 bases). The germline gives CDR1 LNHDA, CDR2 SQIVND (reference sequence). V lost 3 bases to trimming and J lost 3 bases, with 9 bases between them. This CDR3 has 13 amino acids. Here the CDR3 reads CASSMGLYYEQYF. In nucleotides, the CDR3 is TGTGCCAGTAGTATGGGACTCTACTACGAGCAGTACTTC. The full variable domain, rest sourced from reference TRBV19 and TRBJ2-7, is DGGITQSPKYLFRKEGQNVTLSCEQNLNHDAMYWYRQDPGQGLRLIYYSQIVNDFQKGDIAEGYSVSREKKESFPLTVTSAQKNPTAFYLCASSMGLYYEQYFGPGTRLTVT.

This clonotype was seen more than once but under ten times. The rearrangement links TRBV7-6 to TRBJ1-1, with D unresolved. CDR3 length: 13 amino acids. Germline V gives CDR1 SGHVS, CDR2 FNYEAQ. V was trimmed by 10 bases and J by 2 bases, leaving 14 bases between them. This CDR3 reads CATKTTGNTEAFF. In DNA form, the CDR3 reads TGTGCCACCAAAACGACGGGTAACACTGAAGCTTTCTTT.

This CDR3 is CASSSGPRAEATEAFF. The DNA of the CDR3 is TGTGCCAGCAGCTCGGGCCCCCGGGCAGAGGCCACTGAAGCTTTCTTT. The rearrangement uses TRBV5-4 and TRBJ1-1; D is unclear. This CDR3 has 16 residues. Germline V gene lookup returns CDR1 SGHNT and CDR2 YYREEE (reference sequence). With 3 bases removed from V and 4 bases from J, the gap between germline ends came to 19 bases.

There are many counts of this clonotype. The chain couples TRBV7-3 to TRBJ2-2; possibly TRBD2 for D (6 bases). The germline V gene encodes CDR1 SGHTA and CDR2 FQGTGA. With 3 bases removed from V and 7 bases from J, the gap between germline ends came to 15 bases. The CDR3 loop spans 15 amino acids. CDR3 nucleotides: TGTGCCAGCAGCTTGAGGGACTCCCGGCGCGGGGAGCTGTTTTTT. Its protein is CASSLRDSRRGELFF.

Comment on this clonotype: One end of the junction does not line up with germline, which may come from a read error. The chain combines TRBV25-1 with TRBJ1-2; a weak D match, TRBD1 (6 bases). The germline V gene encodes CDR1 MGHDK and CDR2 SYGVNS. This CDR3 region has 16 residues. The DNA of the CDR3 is TGTACCAGCGTAGGTGTTACGGGGGGGCGCGACTATGGCTACACCTTC. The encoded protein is CTSVGVTGGRDYGYTF.

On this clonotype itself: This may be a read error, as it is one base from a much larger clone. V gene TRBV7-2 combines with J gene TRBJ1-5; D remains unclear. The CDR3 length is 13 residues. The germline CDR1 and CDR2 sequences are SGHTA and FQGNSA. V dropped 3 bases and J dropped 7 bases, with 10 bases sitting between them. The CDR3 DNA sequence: TGTGCCAGCAGCTTTGGGTTGGAGCAGCCCCAGCATTTT. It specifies CASSFGLEQPQHF.

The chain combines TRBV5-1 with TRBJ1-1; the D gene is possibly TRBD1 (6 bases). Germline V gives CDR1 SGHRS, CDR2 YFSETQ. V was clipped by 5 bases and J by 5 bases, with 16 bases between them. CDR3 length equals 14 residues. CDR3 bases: TGCGCCAGCAGGTGGAGTCAGGGGACGACTGAAGCTTTCTTT. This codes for CASRWSQGTTEAFF.

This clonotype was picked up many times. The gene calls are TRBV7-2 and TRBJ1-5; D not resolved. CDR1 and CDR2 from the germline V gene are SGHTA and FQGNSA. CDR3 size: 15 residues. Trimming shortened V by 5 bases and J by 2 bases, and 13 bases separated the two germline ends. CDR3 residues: CASSLNPGGNQPQHF. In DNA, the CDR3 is TGTGCCAGCAGCCTCAATCCCGGGGGCAATCAGCCCCAGCATTTT.

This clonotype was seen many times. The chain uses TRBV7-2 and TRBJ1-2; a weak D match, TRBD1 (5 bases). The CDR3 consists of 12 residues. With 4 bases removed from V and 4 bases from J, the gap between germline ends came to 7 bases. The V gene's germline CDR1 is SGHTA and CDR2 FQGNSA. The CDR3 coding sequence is TGTGCCAGCAGCTGGGACGGCTATGGCTACACCTTC. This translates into CASSWDGYGYTF.

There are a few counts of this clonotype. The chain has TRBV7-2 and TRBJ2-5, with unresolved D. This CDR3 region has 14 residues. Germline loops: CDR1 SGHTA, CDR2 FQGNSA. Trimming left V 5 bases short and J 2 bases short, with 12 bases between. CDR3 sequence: CASSLSTAQETQYF. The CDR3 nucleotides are TGTGCCAGCAGCCTCTCAACGGCGCAAGAGACCCAGTACTTC. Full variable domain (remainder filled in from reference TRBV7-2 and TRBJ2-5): GAGVSQSPSNKVTEKGKDVELRCDPISGHTALYWYRQSLGQGLEFLIYFQGNSAPDKSGLPSDRFSAERTGGSVSTLTIQRTQQEDSAVYLCASSLSTAQETQYFGPGTRLLVL.

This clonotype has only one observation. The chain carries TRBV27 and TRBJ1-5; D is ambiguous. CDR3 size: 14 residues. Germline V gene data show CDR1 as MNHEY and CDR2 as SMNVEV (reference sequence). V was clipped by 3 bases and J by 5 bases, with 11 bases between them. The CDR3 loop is CASSFLLGDQPQHF. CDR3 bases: TGTGCCAGCAGTTTTCTCTTAGGCGATCAGCCCCAGCATTTT.

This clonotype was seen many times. The CDR3 region is CSVDWQGRGEQYF. The CDR3 nucleotides are TGCAGCGTTGATTGGCAGGGGAGGGGGGAGCAGTACTTC. V usage is TRBV29-1 and J usage is TRBJ2-7; D may be TRBD2 (7 bases). The germline V and J ends were trimmed by 3 bases and 7 bases, with 16 bases remaining between them. CDR1 and CDR2 from the germline V gene are SQVTM and ANQGSEA. This CDR3 spans 13 amino acids.

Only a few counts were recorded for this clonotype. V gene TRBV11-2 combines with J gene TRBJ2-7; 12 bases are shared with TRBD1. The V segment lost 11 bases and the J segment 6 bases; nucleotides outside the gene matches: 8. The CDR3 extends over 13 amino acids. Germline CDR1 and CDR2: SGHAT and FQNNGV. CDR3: CAGAGTGGAEQYF. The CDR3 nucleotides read TGTGCCGGGGCCGGGACAGGGGGCGCCGAGCAGTACTTC. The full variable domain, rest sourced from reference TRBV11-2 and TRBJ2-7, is EAGVAQSPRYKIIEKRQSVAFWCNPISGHATLYWYQQILGQGPKLLIQFQNNGVVDDSQLPKDRFSAERLKGVDSTLKIQPAKLEDSAVYLCAGAGTGGAEQYFGPGTRLTVT.

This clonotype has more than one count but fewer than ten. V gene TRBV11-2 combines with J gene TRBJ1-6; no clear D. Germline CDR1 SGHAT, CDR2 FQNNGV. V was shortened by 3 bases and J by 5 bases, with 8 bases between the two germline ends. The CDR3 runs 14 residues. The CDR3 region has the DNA TGTGCCAGCAGCTTGTTGTTTGATAATTCACCCCTCCACTTT. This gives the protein CASSLLFDNSPLHF. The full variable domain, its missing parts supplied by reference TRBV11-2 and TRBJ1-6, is EAGVAQSPRYKIIEKRQSVAFWCNPISGHATLYWYQQILGQGPKLLIQFQNNGVVDDSQLPKDRFSAERLKGVDSTLKIQPAKLEDSAVYLCASSLLFDNSPLHFGNGTRLTVT.

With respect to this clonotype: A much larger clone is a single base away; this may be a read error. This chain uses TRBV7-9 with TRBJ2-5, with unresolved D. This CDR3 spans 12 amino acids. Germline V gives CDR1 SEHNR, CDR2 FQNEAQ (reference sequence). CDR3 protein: CASSGIQEAQYF. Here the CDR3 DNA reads TGTGCCAGCAGCGGGATCCAAGAGGCCCAGTACTTC.

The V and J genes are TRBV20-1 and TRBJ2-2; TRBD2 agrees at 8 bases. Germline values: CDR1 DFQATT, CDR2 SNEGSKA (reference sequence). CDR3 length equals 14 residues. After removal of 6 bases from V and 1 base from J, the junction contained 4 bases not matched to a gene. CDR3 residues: CSARLARNTGELFF. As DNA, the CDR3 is TGCAGTGCCAGACTAGCGAGGAACACCGGGGAGCTGTTTTTT.

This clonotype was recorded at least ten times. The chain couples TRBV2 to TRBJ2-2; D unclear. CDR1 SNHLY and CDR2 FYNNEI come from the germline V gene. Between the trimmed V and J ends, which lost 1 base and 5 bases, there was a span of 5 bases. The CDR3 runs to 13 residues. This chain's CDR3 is CASSEEYTGELFF. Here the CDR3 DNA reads TGTGCCAGCAGTGAAGAATATACCGGGGAGCTGTTTTTT.

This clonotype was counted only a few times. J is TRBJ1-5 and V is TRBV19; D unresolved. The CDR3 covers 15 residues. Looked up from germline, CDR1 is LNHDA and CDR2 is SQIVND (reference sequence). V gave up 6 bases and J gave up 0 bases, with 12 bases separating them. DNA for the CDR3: TGTGCCAGTAGGTGGAACTTGGATAGCAATCAGCCCCAGCATTTT. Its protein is CASRWNLDSNQPQHF.

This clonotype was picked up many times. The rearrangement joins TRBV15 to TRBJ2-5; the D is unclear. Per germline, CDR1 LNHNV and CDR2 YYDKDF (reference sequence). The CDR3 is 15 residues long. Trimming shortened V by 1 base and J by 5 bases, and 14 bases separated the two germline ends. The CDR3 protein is CATSRAAKSGETQYF. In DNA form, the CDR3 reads TGTGCCACCAGCAGAGCGGCAAAGAGTGGGGAGACCCAGTACTTC.

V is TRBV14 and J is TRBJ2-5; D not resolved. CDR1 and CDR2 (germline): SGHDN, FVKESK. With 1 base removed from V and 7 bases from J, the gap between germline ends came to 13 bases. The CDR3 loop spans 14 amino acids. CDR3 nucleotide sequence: TGTGCCAGCAGCCAAGTAACGGGTATGGGGACCCAGTACTTC. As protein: CASSQVTGMGTQYF.